This T cell receptor (beta chain) was found in a study of long-term antiretroviral therapy in people with HIV. Broader study findings: HIV repertoire CDR3 lengths ranged less widely than those of controls. Pre-ART-expanded clones dominated the repertoire at all time points.

Among participants with HIV, every one received treatment in the United States. Notes on this clone: Its antigen is undetermined.

A v3.0 immunoSEQ assay was performed at survey level. Sequencing efforts were directed toward about 35,000-50,000 T-cell genomes per sample. Only in-frame clones appear in the TCRdb table, and some are missing; sequencing was by immunoSEQ multiplex PCR. The sample holds 30,000 to 50,000 clones, approximately 89% seen once. The V end was cut by 1 base, the J end by 11 bases, with 14 bases between. Germline lookup yields CDR1 SGHTA and CDR2 FQGNSA. CDR3 length: 13 amino acids. This chain joins TRBV7-2 and TRBJ1-1, with D possibly being TRBD1 (5 bases). The source material was unsorted PBMCs, sampled 3.1 years after starting antiretroviral therapy. This sequence originates from a woman aged 50 to 65 with HIV. The CDR3 region is CASSLVRAGKAFF. CDR3 sequence (DNA): TGTGCCAGCAGCTTAGTTCGGGCAGGGAAGGCTTTCTTT.